The clone carrying this T cell receptor (beta chain) has at least ten counts. The antigen remains undetermined. TCRdb reanalysed the reads using MiXCR and keeps one entry per CDR3 protein. The sample shows approximately 340,000 distinct CDR3 sequences, approximately 32% of them seen only once. These data are taken from a study of T cell repertoires in cytomegalovirus infection. V lost 6 bases to trimming and J lost 4 bases, with 12 bases between them. CDR1 MNHNS and CDR2 SASEGT come from the germline V gene. This CDR3 has 13 amino acids. This specimen consisted of cultured PBMCs, obtained from culture after CMV antigen stimulation. The V call is TRBV6-1, the J call TRBJ1-1, with D unclear. This TCR was recovered from a human donor in good health (CMV status not recorded). Some clones in this sample may be carry-over from other donors' samples. The CDR3 region has the DNA TGTGCCAGCAGCGCGTCGGGGTCCACTGAAGCTTTCTTT. Translated: CASSASGSTEAFF.